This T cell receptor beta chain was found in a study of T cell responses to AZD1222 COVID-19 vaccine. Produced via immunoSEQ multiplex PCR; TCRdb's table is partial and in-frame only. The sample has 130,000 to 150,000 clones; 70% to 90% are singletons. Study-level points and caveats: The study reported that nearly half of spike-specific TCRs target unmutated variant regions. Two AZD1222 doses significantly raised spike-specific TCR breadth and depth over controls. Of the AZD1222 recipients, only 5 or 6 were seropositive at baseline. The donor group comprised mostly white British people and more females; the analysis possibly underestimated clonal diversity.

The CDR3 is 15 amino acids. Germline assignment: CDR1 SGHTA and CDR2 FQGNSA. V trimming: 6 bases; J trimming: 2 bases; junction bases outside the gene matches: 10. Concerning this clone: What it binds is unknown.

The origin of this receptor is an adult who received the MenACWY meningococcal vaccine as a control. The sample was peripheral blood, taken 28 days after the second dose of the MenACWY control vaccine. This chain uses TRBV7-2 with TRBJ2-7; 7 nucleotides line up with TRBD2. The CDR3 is CASSLRDYLPYEQYF. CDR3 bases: TGTGCCAGCAGTCTCAGGGACTACTTACCCTACGAGCAGTACTTC.